Presented here are 21 T cell receptor beta chains from one specimen sequenced in a study of blood T cell repertoires in COVID-19. Libraries were prepared by immunoSEQ multiplex PCR; TCRdb keeps only in-frame clonotypes and omits some of them. The repertoire holds some 220,000 clones, with around 82% as singletons. The sample was peripheral blood. These receptors came from a woman between 65 and 79 years old with acute or convalescent COVID-19.

This chain uses TRBV18 with TRBJ2-7; 7 nucleotides align to TRBD2. This CDR3 has 15 amino acids. V gave up 3 bases and J gave up 1 base; unmatched junction bases: 6. Germline lookup yields CDR1 KGHSH and CDR2 LQKENI. CDR3 protein: CASSPPGLGSYEQYF. DNA of the CDR3: TGTGCCAGCTCACCCCCCGGACTAGGTTCCTACGAGCAGTACTTC.

This clone appeared a single time. The chain employs TRBV5-6 and TRBJ2-3; no clear D. The germline V and J ends were trimmed by 0 bases and 4 bases, with 6 bases remaining between them. The CDR3 totals 13 residues. Germline lookup yields CDR1 SGHDT and CDR2 YYEEEE. CDR3 DNA: TGTGCCAGCAGCTTGGGGAGACCAGATACGCAGTATTTT. Translating gives CASSLGRPDTQYF.

This clone was found a few times. The identical CDR3 is also encoded by other nucleotide sequences in the sample. V usage is TRBV5-1 and J usage is TRBJ1-3, with 9 bases matching TRBD1. The CDR3 runs 15 residues. Trimming at V came to 3 bases and at J to 2 bases, leaving 3 bases not matched to a gene. The germline V gene encodes CDR1 SGHRS and CDR2 YFSETQ. The CDR3 protein is CASSSGTGTGNTIYF. For the CDR3, the DNA is TGCGCCAGCAGCTCCGGGACAGGGACTGGAAACACCATATATTTT.

This clone has just a few counts. The chain uses TRBV3-1 (or the pseudogene TRBV3-2) and TRBJ1-6; D remains unclear. Trimming took off 6 bases at V and 7 bases at J, with 16 bases between the two ends. CDR3 length: 15 amino acids. Germline V CDR1 and CDR2: LGHDT, YNNKEL (reference sequence). Here the CDR3 reads CASSTHQDQNSPLHF. The CDR3 coding sequence is TGTGCCAGCAGTACGCACCAGGATCAGAATTCACCCCTCCACTTT.

This chain connects TRBV12-5 to TRBJ1-1; D not resolved. The CDR3 length is 23 residues. Deletions cut 0 bases from V and 4 bases from J, with 36 bases between. CDR1 and CDR2 from the germline V gene are LGHNT and FRNRAP. CDR3 sequence (DNA): TGTGCTAGTGGTTTGGTGAGTTGGAGACACATCTATACTGAACTCGGGAATAGCACTGAAGCTTTCTTT. This sequence encodes CASGLVSWRHIYTELGNSTEAFF. The full variable domain, its missing parts supplied by reference TRBV12-5 and TRBJ1-1, is DARVTQTPRHKVTEMGQEVTMRCQPILGHNTVFWYRQTMMQGLELLAYFRNRAPLDDSGMPKDRFSAEMPDATLATLKIQPSEPRDSAVYFCASGLVSWRHIYTELGNSTEAFFGQGTRLTVV.

V is TRBV27 and J is TRBJ2-3; TRBD1 matches 9 bases. The CDR3 totals 16 residues. Germline V gene lookup returns CDR1 MNHEY and CDR2 SMNVEV (reference sequence). The junction had 8 bases not matched to a gene; V was cut back by 1 base and J by 6 bases. The CDR3 nucleotides are TGTGCCAGCAGTTTATGGGGACAGGGATGGGGGGATACGCAGTATTTT. Translated: CASSLWGQGWGDTQYF.

The sample holds one count of this clone. The chain carries TRBV27 and TRBJ2-7; the match to TRBD1 covers 7 bases. The germline V gene encodes CDR1 MNHEY and CDR2 SMNVEV (reference sequence). CDR3 length: 16 residues. V dropped 2 bases and J dropped 1; count of bases not matched to a gene: 8. CDR3 DNA sequence: TGTGCCAGCAGTTTAAAGGTGACAGGGCGTTCCTACGAGCAGTACGTC. Amino acid sequence: CASSLKVTGRSYEQYV.

The CDR3 spells CAIRLAPGEDTQYF. DNA of the CDR3: TGTGCCATCAGACTAGCCCCCGGTGAGGATACGCAGTATTTT. The genes are TRBV10-3 and TRBJ2-3; tentative D call: TRBD2 (6 bases). The CDR3 sequence is 14 residues long. V lost 6 bases, J lost 6 bases, and 16 bases lay in between. CDR1 and CDR2 (germline): ENHRY, SYGVKD.

In its sample, this clone was seen once. V usage is TRBV6-5 and J usage is TRBJ1-2, with a tentative D call TRBD1 (5 bases). CDR1 is MNHEY, CDR2 SVGAGI, per germline. This CDR3 is built from 15 residues. Trimming left V 5 bases short and J 1 base short, with 14 bases between. The CDR3 region is CASSPQRGGNYGYTF. Written as DNA, the CDR3 is TGTGCCAGCAGTCCCCAAAGGGGTGGTAACTATGGCTACACCTTC.

This sequence joins TRBV15 and TRBJ2-5; D call uncertain. V was shortened by 1 base and J by 5 bases, with 17 bases between the two germline ends. The CDR3 is 16 amino acids. Germline V gene sequence: CDR1 LNHNV, CDR2 YYDKDF (reference sequence). For the CDR3, the DNA is TGTGCCACCAGCAGAGCTATAGGCGGTATTGGGGAGACCCAGTACTTC. Amino acid sequence: CATSRAIGGIGETQYF.

The genes are TRBV2 and TRBJ2-3; TRBD2 might be the D (6 bases). In germline, CDR1 is SNHLY, CDR2 FYNNEI. The ends were cut back, 5 bases at V and 0 bases at J, with 18 bases in the middle. The CDR3 contains 17 residues. CDR3 region: CASSPRGGVTSTDTQYF. The CDR3 DNA reads TGTGCCAGCAGTCCCCGGGGCGGGGTGACTAGCACAGATACGCAGTATTTT.

The genes are TRBV13 and TRBJ2-1, with D possibly matching TRBD1 (6 bases). Trimming took off 5 bases at V and 7 bases at J, with 21 bases between the two ends. The CDR3 consists of 16 residues. CDR1 is PRHDT and CDR2 is FYEKMQ in the germline V gene (reference sequence). The CDR3 loop is CASSPRQELGWNEQFF. CDR3 nucleotides: TGTGCCAGCAGCCCACGACAGGAACTAGGCTGGAATGAGCAGTTCTTC.

This chain joins TRBV19 and TRBJ2-3; D perhaps matches TRBD2 (5 bases). V dropped 2 bases and J dropped 2 bases, with 17 bases sitting between them. Germline assignment: CDR1 LNHDA and CDR2 SQIVND (reference sequence). The CDR3 has 17 amino acids. CDR3: CASSIRFAEVITDTQYF. CDR3 nucleotides: TGTGCCAGTAGTATACGATTCGCGGAGGTTATCACAGATACGCAGTATTTT.

The V gene is TRBV5-1, the J gene TRBJ2-1; 11 nucleotides agree with TRBD2. With 4 bases clipped from V and 5 bases from J, the junction kept 11 bases outside the gene matches. This CDR3 is built from 17 residues. The germline CDR1 and CDR2 sequences are SGHRS and YFSETQ. The CDR3 loop reads CASSPAGLAGGNNEQFF. The DNA for the CDR3 is TGCGCCAGCAGCCCGGCGGGGCTAGCGGGGGGTAACAATGAGCAGTTCTTC.

This clone was seen many times. Distinct nucleotide sequences in the sample also encode this CDR3. CDR3 sequence reads: CASSTGLIYNEQFF. The CDR3 DNA reads as TGCGCCAGCAGCACAGGGTTGATCTACAATGAGCAGTTCTTC. This rearrangement joins TRBV5-1 to TRBJ2-1; possible D gene TRBD1, 6 bases. The ends were cut back, 4 bases at V and 3 bases at J, with 11 bases in the middle. Germline CDR1 is SGHRS and CDR2 is YFSETQ. This CDR3 region has 14 residues.

The rearrangement uses TRBV19 and TRBJ2-7; no clear D gene. Trimming shortened V by 4 bases and J by 3 bases, and 4 bases separated the two germline ends. CDR1 LNHDA and CDR2 SQIVND come from the germline V gene (reference sequence). There are 11 residues in the CDR3. The CDR3 DNA is TGTGCCAGTAGTAGCGTCTACGAGCAGTACTTC. This sequence encodes CASSSVYEQYF.

V is TRBV9 and J is TRBJ2-1; a possible D gene is TRBD1 (5 bases). V lost 0 bases and J 6 bases, leaving 7 bases between the germline ends. This CDR3 is 13 amino acids long. Germline-derived CDR1 and CDR2 are SGDLS and YYNGEE. This chain's CDR3 is CASSVEGFNEQFF. CDR3 nucleotide sequence: TGTGCCAGCAGCGTAGAGGGGTTCAATGAGCAGTTCTTC.

The chain joins TRBV5-1 to TRBJ2-2; 9 bases map to TRBD1. With V trimmed by 2 bases and J by 5 bases, 4 bases remained unmatched. The CDR3 consists of 15 residues. Germline assignment: CDR1 SGHRS and CDR2 YFSETQ. CDR3 bases: TGCGCCAGCAGCTTATCGGACAGGGGTACCGGGGAGCTGTTTTTT. This gives the protein CASSLSDRGTGELFF. The entire variable domain, with the rest obtained from reference TRBV5-1 and TRBJ2-2, is as follows: KAGVTQTPRYLIKTRGQQVTLSCSPISGHRSVSWYQQTPGQGLQFLFEYFSETQRNKGNFPGRFSGRQFSNSRSEMNVSTLELGDSALYLCASSLSDRGTGELFFGEGSRLTVL.

The gene calls are TRBV10-2 and TRBJ2-7; 7 nucleotides match TRBD1. Trimming cost V 0 bases and J 4 bases; bases outside gene matches: 6. In germline, CDR1 is WSHSY, CDR2 SAAADI. CDR3 size: 15 residues. The CDR3 here is CASSESKTGAYEQYF. The CDR3 DNA reads TGCGCCAGCAGTGAGTCGAAAACAGGGGCGTACGAGCAGTACTTC.

The chain recombines TRBV11-2 with TRBJ1-6; 10 bases fit TRBD1. Germline CDR1 reads SGHAT; CDR2 reads FQNNGV. J was trimmed by 7 bases and V by 3 bases; bases with no gene match: 0. CDR3 length: 14 amino acids. CDR3 protein: CASSLGQGNSPLHF. Here the CDR3 DNA reads TGTGCCAGCAGCTTGGGACAGGGGAATTCACCCCTCCACTTT.

This chain joins TRBV7-2 and TRBJ1-1; the match to TRBD1 covers 9 bases. V lost 3 bases to trimming and J lost 11 bases; unmatched junction nucleotides: 4. The CDR3 covers 12 residues. Germline CDR1 and CDR2: SGHTA and FQGNSA. For the CDR3, the DNA is TGTGCCAGCAGCTTGCGGACAGGGGCCGCTTTCTTT. Its translation is CASSLRTGAAFF.